This T cell receptor (beta chain) came from a study of T cell responses to AZD1222 COVID-19 vaccine. Study-level results: Baseline seropositives among AZD1222 recipients totaled only six or seven. Donors were chiefly white British, with a greater number of females, and clonal diversity was perhaps underestimated.

The CDR3 runs to 12 residues. The ends were cut back, 7 bases at V and 0 bases at J, with 6 bases in the middle. CDR1 and CDR2 (germline): MNHEY, SVGAGI. The data were produced by immunoSEQ multiplex PCR, yet TCRdb's version contains in-frame clones alone and is incomplete. The repertoire consists of about 170,000 clones, with approximately 93% occurring once and the leading ten covering about 3.9%. This clone was counted a few times. The antigen remains unidentified. Sequenced material: peripheral blood, taken on day 0 of AZD1222 vaccination. This receptor was identified in an adult in good health. V and J are TRBV6-5 and TRBJ1-1; D is unclear. CDR3 sequence reads: CASKRLNTEAFF. DNA for the CDR3: TGTGCCAGCAAGCGTTTGAACACTGAAGCTTTCTTT.